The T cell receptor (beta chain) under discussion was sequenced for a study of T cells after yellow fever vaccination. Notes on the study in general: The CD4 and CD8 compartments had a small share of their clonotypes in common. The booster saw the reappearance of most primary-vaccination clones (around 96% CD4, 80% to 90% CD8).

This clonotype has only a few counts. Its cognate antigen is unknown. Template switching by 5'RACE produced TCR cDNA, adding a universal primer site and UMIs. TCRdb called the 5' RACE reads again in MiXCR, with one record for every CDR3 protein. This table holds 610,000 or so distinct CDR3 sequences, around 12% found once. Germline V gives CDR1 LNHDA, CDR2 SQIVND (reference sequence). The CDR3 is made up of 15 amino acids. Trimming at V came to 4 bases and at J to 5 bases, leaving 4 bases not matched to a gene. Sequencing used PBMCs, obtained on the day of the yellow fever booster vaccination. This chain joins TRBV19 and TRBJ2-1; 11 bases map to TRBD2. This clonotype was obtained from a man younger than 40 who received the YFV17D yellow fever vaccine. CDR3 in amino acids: CASSRLAGGDNEQFF. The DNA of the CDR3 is TGTGCCAGTAGTAGATTAGCGGGAGGGGACAATGAGCAGTTCTTC.